Listed here are 27 T cell receptor beta chains from one sample, sequenced in a study of T-cell reconstitution after alpha-beta-depleted transplantation in children. The TCRbeta library was prepared with unique molecular identifiers. TCRdb passed the PCR reads through MiXCR, listing each CDR3 protein once. The sample holds almost 600,000 distinct CDR3 sequences; roughly a quarter are singletons and the top ten take around a third. The sample was PBMCs, taken before TCRalphabeta/CD19-depleted stem cell transplant. Source of these receptors: a boy in the first two years of life with Wiskott-Aldrich syndrome, due to receive a stem cell transplant.

This clonotype showed up just a few times. The CDR3 sequence: CASSLRTSGTDEQFF. CDR3 nucleotides: TGCGCCAGCAGCTTGAGGACTAGCGGGACCGATGAGCAGTTCTTC. This chain joins TRBV5-1 and TRBJ2-1; 12 nucleotides match TRBD2. From germline, CDR1 is SGHRS and CDR2 YFSETQ. CDR3 size: 15 residues. V gave up 1 base and J gave up 8 bases; unmatched junction bases: 4. The full variable domain, its missing parts supplied by reference TRBV5-1 and TRBJ2-1, is KAGVTQTPRYLIKTRGQQVTLSCSPISGHRSVSWYQQTPGQGLQFLFEYFSETQRNKGNFPGRFSGRQFSNSRSEMNVSTLELGDSALYLCASSLRTSGTDEQFFGPGTRLTVL.

The V gene is TRBV7-2, the J gene TRBJ1-1, with TRBD1 identical over 7 bases. Germline CDR1 SGHTA, CDR2 FQGNSA. J gave up 0 bases and V 5 bases, and 6 bases lay outside the gene matches. The CDR3 is 15 residues long. CDR3 residues: CASSRGGGMNTEAFF. The CDR3 DNA reads TGTGCCAGCAGCCGAGGGGGCGGGATGAACACTGAAGCTTTCTTT.

The chain combines TRBV6-1 with TRBJ2-3; D may be TRBD2 (5 bases). This CDR3 comprises 14 residues. CDR1 is MNHNS, CDR2 SASEGT, per germline. With 8 bases removed from V and 0 bases from J, the gap between germline ends came to 12 bases. The CDR3 DNA is TGTGCCAGCGCTTTTCGGGGAAGCACAGATACGCAGTATTTT. The encoded protein is CASAFRGSTDTQYF.

The sample holds a few counts of this clonotype. V and J are TRBV5-6 and TRBJ1-1; D not certain. This CDR3 region has 12 residues. Trimming shortened V by 5 bases and J by 3 bases, and 8 bases separated the two germline ends. Germline V gene lookup returns CDR1 SGHDT and CDR2 YYEEEE. Here the CDR3 reads CASSTADTEAFF. The CDR3 bases are TGTGCCAGCAGTACAGCTGACACTGAAGCTTTCTTT. Combining the CDR3 with reference TRBV5-6 and TRBJ1-1 gives the whole variable domain DAGVTQSPTHLIKTRGQQVTLRCSPKSGHDTVSWYQQALGQGPQFIFQYYEEEERQRGNFPDRFSGHQFPNYSSELNVNALLLGDSALYLCASSTADTEAFFGQGTRLTVV.

The V call is TRBV15, the J call TRBJ2-5, with TRBD2 as a possible D gene (6 bases). The germline V gene encodes CDR1 LNHNV and CDR2 YYDKDF (reference sequence). This CDR3 comprises 13 residues. The V gene lost 5 bases and the J gene lost 5 bases, with 12 bases spanning the gap. The CDR3 sequence: CATSLGGFETQYF. The CDR3 DNA reads as TGTGCCACCAGCCTGGGGGGTTTCGAGACCCAGTACTTC.

The chain couples TRBV20-1 to TRBJ2-1, with 8 bases that match TRBD1. Germline V lookup: CDR1 DFQATT, CDR2 SNEGSKA (reference sequence). J was trimmed by 0 bases and V by 3 bases; bases with no gene match: 1. CDR3 length equals 14 residues. The DNA for the CDR3 is TGCAGTGCTAGGGGACAGGTCTCCTACAATGAGCAGTTCTTC. Residues: CSARGQVSYNEQFF.

This chain joins TRBV30 and TRBJ2-2; D possibly corresponds to TRBD1 (6 bases). Looked up from germline, CDR1 is GTSNPN and CDR2 is SVGIG (reference sequence). V lost 2 bases and J lost 2, with 18 bases in between. The CDR3 spans 17 residues. This chain's CDR3 is CAWSLLGARGNTGELFF. The DNA for the CDR3 is TGTGCCTGGAGTCTCCTGGGGGCGAGGGGTAACACCGGGGAGCTGTTTTTT. The whole variable domain, filled in from reference TRBV30 and TRBJ2-2, reads SQTIHQWPATLVQPVGSPLSLECTVEGTSNPNLYWYRQAAGRGLQLLFYSVGIGQISSEVPQNLSASRPQDRQFILSSKKLLLSDSGFYLCAWSLLGARGNTGELFFGEGSRLTVL.

This clonotype has just a few counts. This chain links TRBV9 with TRBJ2-3; D remains unclear. Looked up from germline, CDR1 is SGDLS and CDR2 is YYNGEE. Trimming took off 0 bases at V and 2 bases at J, with 7 bases between the two ends. The CDR3 has 14 residues. This CDR3 reads CASSVDGITDTQYF. CDR3 coding DNA: TGTGCCAGCAGCGTAGACGGAATCACAGATACGCAGTATTTT.

The CDR3 DNA reads TGTGCCAGCAGTTCCTCCCTCGGGACTAGGTACAATGAGCAGTTCTTC. Protein: CASSSSLGTRYNEQFF. The chain combines TRBV6-5 with TRBJ2-1; 8 nucleotides line up with TRBD2. J lost 4 bases, V lost 4 bases, and 9 bases had no gene match. The CDR3 is 16 residues long. Germline lookup yields CDR1 MNHEY and CDR2 SVGAGI.

The J gene is TRBJ2-1, the V gene TRBV24-1; the D is unclear. Germline CDR1 is KGHDR and CDR2 is SFDVKD. CDR3 length equals 15 residues. V was shortened by 2 bases and J by 0 bases, with 7 bases between the two germline ends. The CDR3 here is CATSDSVASYNEQFF. The CDR3 bases are TGTGCCACCAGTGATTCTGTCGCCTCCTACAATGAGCAGTTCTTC.

The rearrangement joins TRBV29-1 to TRBJ1-2; D ambiguous. CDR3 length equals 11 residues. V was pared by 5 bases and J by 6 bases, with 10 bases between. Per the germline V gene, CDR1 is SQVTM and CDR2 is ANQGSEA. The CDR3 loop is CSVLGSHGYTF. In DNA, the CDR3 is TGCAGCGTTCTGGGGAGCCATGGCTACACCTTC.

The chain uses TRBV6-1 and TRBJ2-6, with 8 positions matching TRBD1. V lost 8 bases to trimming and J lost 4 bases; unmatched junction nucleotides: 7. Germline V gene data show CDR1 as MNHNS and CDR2 as SASEGT. The CDR3 has 15 residues. The CDR3, as DNA: TGTGCCAGCTTCCAGGGGGCGTTGGGGGCCAACGTCCTGACTTTC. Protein sequence: CASFQGALGANVLTF.

The chain couples TRBV5-1 to TRBJ2-7; possible D gene TRBD1, 6 bases. The V and J ends lost 4 bases and 5 bases respectively, with 13 bases between them. Germline CDR1 reads SGHRS; CDR2 reads YFSETQ. The CDR3 has 13 residues. The CDR3 sequence is CASSRGQLNEQYF. The CDR3 coding sequence is TGCGCCAGCAGCCGCGGACAGTTGAACGAGCAGTACTTC.

This sequence joins TRBV5-1 and TRBJ2-5; perhaps TRBD2 as D (6 bases). CDR1 and CDR2 from the germline V gene are SGHRS and YFSETQ. V was cut by 0 bases and J by 2 bases, with 11 bases left in between. CDR3 length: 15 residues. For the CDR3, the DNA is TGCGCCAGCAGCTTGGGATGGGAGGCACAAGAGACCCAGTACTTC. This translates into CASSLGWEAQETQYF.

The V call is TRBV7-3, the J call TRBJ1-5, with 8 bases matching TRBD1. Germline-derived CDR1 and CDR2 are SGHTA and FQGTGA. Trimming at V came to 4 bases and at J to 6 bases, leaving 8 bases not matched to a gene. The CDR3 runs 15 residues. The CDR3 DNA reads TGTGCCAGCAGCTCAAGGCGGGACAGGCTTCAGCCCCAGCATTTT. Its translation: CASSSRRDRLQPQHF.

The genes are TRBV30 and TRBJ1-4; D call uncertain. Deletions cut 5 bases from V and 2 bases from J, with 12 bases between. There are 14 residues in the CDR3. Germline V gene sequence: CDR1 GTSNPN, CDR2 SVGIG (reference sequence). In nucleotides, the CDR3 is TGTGCCTGGGGTAGGAGTTGGACTAATGAAAAACTGTTTTTT. Its translation is CAWGRSWTNEKLFF.

The chain employs TRBV7-2 and TRBJ1-2; D gene unclear. The CDR3 contains 11 residues. Germline assignment: CDR1 SGHTA and CDR2 FQGNSA. V lost 7 bases and J 7 bases, leaving 10 bases between the germline ends. The CDR3 nucleotides read TGTGCCAGCAAGCGCCTAGGTGGCTACACCTTC. Translating gives CASKRLGGYTF.

The J gene is TRBJ2-1, the V gene TRBV10-3; D call uncertain. Germline-derived CDR1 and CDR2 are ENHRY and SYGVKD. Trimming removed 7 bases at V and 6 bases at J, with 13 bases between. The CDR3 is 13 residues long. For the CDR3, the DNA is TGTGCCATCAATCGAAGGATTTTCAATGAGCAGTTCTTC. This codes for CAINRRIFNEQFF.

V gene TRBV20-1 combines with J gene TRBJ2-5; weak D call: TRBD1 (6 bases). The germline gives CDR1 DFQATT, CDR2 SNEGSKA (reference sequence). The CDR3 is 14 residues long. V gave up 4 bases and J gave up 6 bases, with 18 bases separating them. The CDR3 protein is CSAKWWGPGKTQYF. As DNA, the CDR3 is TGCAGTGCTAAATGGTGGGGGCCGGGGAAGACCCAGTACTTC.

V usage is TRBV12-3 or TRBV12-4 and J usage is TRBJ1-1, with no clear D. CDR3 size: 14 residues. V lost 2 bases to trimming and J lost 4 bases, with 11 bases between them. The CDR3 DNA is TGTGCCAGCAGTTTAAGGGTGGGGAGCACTGAAGCTTTCTTT. Its translation is CASSLRVGSTEAFF.

The CDR3 is CASSFRGQQGYTF. The CDR3 DNA is TGTGCCAGCAGTTTCCGGGGACAGCAAGGCTACACCTTC. The chain uses TRBV12-3 or TRBV12-4 and TRBJ1-2; the match to TRBD1 covers 7 bases. The CDR3 has 13 amino acids. The junction had 6 bases not matched to a gene; V was cut back by 3 bases and J by 8 bases.

The J gene is TRBJ2-3, the V gene TRBV5-1, with D perhaps TRBD1 or TRBD2 (5 bases each). V gave up 1 base and J gave up 9 bases, with 21 bases separating them. Germline V gene lookup returns CDR1 SGHRS and CDR2 YFSETQ. The CDR3 runs 16 residues. This CDR3 reads CASSLLGTPTTRTQYF. For the CDR3, the DNA is TGCGCCAGCAGCTTGTTAGGGACCCCTACCACCAGGACGCAGTATTTT.

This clonotype appeared a single time. The chain couples TRBV7-2 to TRBJ1-5; a possible D gene is TRBD1 (6 bases). This CDR3 spans 16 amino acids. Trimming stripped 4 bases from V and 1 base from J, with 14 bases between. Germline assignment: CDR1 SGHTA and CDR2 FQGNSA. CDR3 nucleotides: TGTGCCAGCAGCTCCGCGGTCGGGGGCAGCAATCAGCCCCAGCATTTT. It yields the protein CASSSAVGGSNQPQHF.

This clonotype came up a few times. This chain uses TRBV24-1 with TRBJ2-1; D is possibly TRBD2 (5 bases). The germline CDR1 and CDR2 sequences are KGHDR and SFDVKD. V gave up 2 bases and J gave up 4 bases, with 14 bases separating them. CDR3 length: 16 residues. The CDR3: CATSDSLGRGYNEQFF. DNA for the CDR3: TGTGCCACCAGTGATTCTCTCGGGCGCGGGTACAATGAGCAGTTCTTC.

This clonotype has more than one count but fewer than ten. The chain carries TRBV12-3 or TRBV12-4 and TRBJ1-5; no definite D call. The CDR3 length is 14 residues. Trimming cost V 5 bases and J 3 bases, with 11 bases left between them. The CDR3 bases are TGTGCCAGCAGTCTCGGACGGTACAATCAGCCCCAGCATTTT. Translation: CASSLGRYNQPQHF.

J is TRBJ2-2 and V is TRBV20-1; 7 nucleotides match TRBD2. V lost 1 base, J lost 4 bases, and 6 bases stayed unmatched. The CDR3 is 15 residues long. Germline CDR1 reads DFQATT; CDR2 reads SNEGSKA (reference sequence). CDR3 sequence reads: CSARVRAGSTGELFF. The CDR3 nucleotides are TGCAGTGCTAGAGTAAGAGCGGGATCCACCGGGGAGCTGTTTTTT.

This clonotype occurred a few times. The CDR3 nucleotides read TGTGCCAGCAGCCCCACGCCAGGGGTTGATGAGCAGTTCTTC. Translation: CASSPTPGVDEQFF. The chain carries TRBV3-1 and TRBJ2-1, with a tentative D call TRBD1 (6 bases). From germline, CDR1 is LGHDT and CDR2 YNNKEL (reference sequence). CDR3 length equals 14 residues. With 4 bases removed from V and 8 bases from J, the gap between germline ends came to 15 bases.